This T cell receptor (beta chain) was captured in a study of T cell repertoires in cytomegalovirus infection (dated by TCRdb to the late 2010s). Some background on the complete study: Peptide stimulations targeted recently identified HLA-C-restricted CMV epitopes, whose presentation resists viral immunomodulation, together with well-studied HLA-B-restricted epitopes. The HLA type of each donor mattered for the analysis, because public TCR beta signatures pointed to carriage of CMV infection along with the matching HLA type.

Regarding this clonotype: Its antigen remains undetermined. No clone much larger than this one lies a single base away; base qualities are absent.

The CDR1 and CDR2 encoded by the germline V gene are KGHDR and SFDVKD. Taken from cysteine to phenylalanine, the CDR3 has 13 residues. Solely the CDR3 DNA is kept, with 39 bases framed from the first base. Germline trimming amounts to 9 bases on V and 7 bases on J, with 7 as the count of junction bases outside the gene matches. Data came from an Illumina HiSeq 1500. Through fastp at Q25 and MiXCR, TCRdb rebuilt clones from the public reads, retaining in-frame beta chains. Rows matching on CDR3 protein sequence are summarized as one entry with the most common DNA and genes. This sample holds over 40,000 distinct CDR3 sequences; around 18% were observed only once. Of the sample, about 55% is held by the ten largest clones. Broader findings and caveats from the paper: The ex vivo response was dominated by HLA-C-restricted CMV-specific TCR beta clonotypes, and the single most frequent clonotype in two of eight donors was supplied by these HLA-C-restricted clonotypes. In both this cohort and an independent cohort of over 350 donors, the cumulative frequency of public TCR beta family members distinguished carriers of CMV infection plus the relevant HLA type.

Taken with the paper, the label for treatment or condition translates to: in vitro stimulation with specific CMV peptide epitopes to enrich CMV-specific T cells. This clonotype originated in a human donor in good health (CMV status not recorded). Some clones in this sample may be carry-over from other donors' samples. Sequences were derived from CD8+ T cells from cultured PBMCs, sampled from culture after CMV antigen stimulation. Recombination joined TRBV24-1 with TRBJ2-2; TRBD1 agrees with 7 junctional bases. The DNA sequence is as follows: TGTGCCACCCCCGACAGGGAAAACGGGGAGCTGTTTTTT. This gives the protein CATPDRENGELFF.